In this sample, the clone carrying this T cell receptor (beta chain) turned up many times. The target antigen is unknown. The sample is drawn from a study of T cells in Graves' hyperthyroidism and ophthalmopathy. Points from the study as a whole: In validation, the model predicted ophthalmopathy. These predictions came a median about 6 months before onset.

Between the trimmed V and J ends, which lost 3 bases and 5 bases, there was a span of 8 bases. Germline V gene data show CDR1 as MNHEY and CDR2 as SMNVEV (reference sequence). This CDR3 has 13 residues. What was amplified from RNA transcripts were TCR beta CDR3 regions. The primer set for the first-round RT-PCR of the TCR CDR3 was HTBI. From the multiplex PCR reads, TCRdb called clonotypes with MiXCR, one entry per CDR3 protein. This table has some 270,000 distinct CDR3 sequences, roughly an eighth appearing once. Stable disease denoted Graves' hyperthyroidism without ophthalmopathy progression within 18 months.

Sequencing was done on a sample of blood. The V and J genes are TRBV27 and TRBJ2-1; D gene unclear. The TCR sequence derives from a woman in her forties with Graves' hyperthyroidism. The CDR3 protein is CASSLSQNNEQFF. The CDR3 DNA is TGTGCCAGCAGTTTGTCTCAAAACAATGAGCAGTTCTTC.